The rows below give T cell receptor beta chains drawn from one sample of a study of T cell clones after liver transplantation. Clones were sequenced by immunoSEQ multiplex PCR, and TCRdb holds only the in-frame ones, with some missing. The sample yields nearly 55,000 clones, approximately 84% seen once. The source was CD4+ T cells from blood, collected before liver transplant. The receptor set was obtained from a human donor who received a liver transplant. Both conserved end residues are part of each CDR3. A D gene is named only where the DNA matches it firmly. Expanded clones are given a class, and other clones once, few, many or no size at all.

cdr3_nt cdr3_aa v_call cdr3_length d_call clone_size j_call
TGTGCCAGCAGCATAATGGATCAGCCCCAGCATTTT CASSIMDQPQHF TRBV21-1 12 . . TRBJ1-5
TGTGCCAGCTCACCCGACAGAGGTTACTCCTACGAGCAGTACTTC CASSPDRGYSYEQYF TRBV18 15 . . TRBJ2-7
TGTGCCAGTAGTATCTCCGCTCAGGGGGCCCAAGAGACCCAGTACTTC CASSISAQGAQETQYF TRBV19 16 TRBD1 . TRBJ2-5
TGCGCCAGCAGCTTGGCAAGGGCCCGGGCAACTAATGAAAAACTGTTTTTT CASSLARARATNEKLFF TRBV5-1 17 . few TRBJ1-4
TGTGCCATCAGTGAGGGGGGAAGTAGTTTCTTT CAISEGGSSFF TRBV10-3 11 . . TRBJ1-1
TGTGCCAGCAGCTTAGTGCTGCTAGCGGGAGGGTACAATGAGCAGTTCTTC CASSLVLLAGGYNEQFF TRBV7-6 17 TRBD2 . TRBJ2-1
TGTGCCAGCAGCTTATATTCGGCGGGTACACTGTTTTTT CASSLYSAGTLFF TRBV7-2 13 . . TRBJ1-4
TGCATCGGCAGCGGGACAGACATGAACACTGAAGCTTTCTTT CIGSGTDMNTEAFF TRBV29-1 14 TRBD1 . TRBJ1-1
TGTGCCAGCAGCAAAGCTGGGACAGAAAACTACGAGCAGTACTTC CASSKAGTENYEQYF TRBV21-1 15 . . TRBJ2-7
TGTGCCAGCAGCTTAAACGGCGGCACGCTGGGGGAGACCCAGTACTTC CASSLNGGTLGETQYF TRBV7-3 16 . once TRBJ2-5
TGTGCCAGCAGCTACCTGACTAACCCCAACAATGAGCAGTTCTTC CASSYLTNPNNEQFF TRBV9 15 . . TRBJ2-1
TGTGCCAGCTCACCACGGGACAGGGTAAAGGCTAATGAAAAACTGTTTTTT CASSPRDRVKANEKLFF TRBV18 17 TRBD1 . TRBJ1-4
TGTGCCAACTCGAGACAGGGGGACACTGAAGCTTTCTTT CANSRQGDTEAFF TRBV28 13 TRBD1 few TRBJ1-1
TGTGCCAGCAGCTTACCTGGGGGGGGGAAGCCATACGAGCAGTACTTC CASSLPGGGKPYEQYF TRBV7-2 16 TRBD2 . TRBJ2-7
TGTGCCAGCTCACGCCTTGGGGACAGGGAGCTGGGAGAGACCCAGTACTTC CASSRLGDRELGETQYF TRBV18 17 TRBD1 . TRBJ2-5
TGCAGCGCGGGACAGGGGTTATACAATGAGCAGTTCTTC CSAGQGLYNEQFF TRBV29-1 13 TRBD1 . TRBJ2-1
TGTGCCAGCAGCTTAGGGACTAGCGGGAAGCAGTACTTC CASSLGTSGKQYF TRBV7-3 13 TRBD2 . TRBJ2-7
TGTGCCAGCAGGAATAGCGGGAGGGCGACAGATACGCAGTATTTT CASRNSGRATDTQYF TRBV6-6 15 TRBD2 . TRBJ2-3
TGTGCCTGGAACTTCGGGGGGAGGCGGAACGAGCAGTACTTC CAWNFGGRRNEQYF TRBV30 14 TRBD2 . TRBJ2-7
TGTGCCAGCAGCTTCGGGACCTTAGCGGATACGCAGTATTTT CASSFGTLADTQYF TRBV7-6 14 . . TRBJ2-3
TGCGCCAGCAGCGCAGTTAAGGGCTTGGGCGGCTACACCTTC CASSAVKGLGGYTF TRBV5-1 14 . . TRBJ1-2
TGTGCCAGTAGGTGGGACGGGGTGAACACTGAAGCTTTCTTT CASRWDGVNTEAFF TRBV19 14 . . TRBJ1-1
TGTGCCAGCAGCCAAGGACTAGCGGGGGGTCAAGAGACCCAGTACTTC CASSQGLAGGQETQYF TRBV9 16 TRBD2 . TRBJ2-5
TGTGCCAGCAGCATGACAGGGAGCAATCAGCCCCAGCATTTT CASSMTGSNQPQHF TRBV9 14 TRBD1 . TRBJ1-5
TGTGCCAGCAGCCCTAGCGGGAGCTACAATGAGCAGTTCTTC CASSPSGSYNEQFF TRBV11-2 14 TRBD2 . TRBJ2-1
TGCGCCAGCAGCTTGGATTCGGGGGCAAGGGAAAAACTGTTTTTT CASSLDSGAREKLFF TRBV5-1 15 . . TRBJ1-4
TGTGCCAGCAGTGAGGTCGGCCGCAGCAATCAGCCCCAGCATTTT CASSEVGRSNQPQHF TRBV6-1 15 . . TRBJ1-5
TGCGCCAGCAGCTTGGGCCTTAGCTTAGGGGCCCAAGAGACCCAGTACTTC CASSLGLSLGAQETQYF TRBV5-1 17 . . TRBJ2-5
TGTGCCAGTGACAGGACTAGCGGGATGTCCTACGAGCAGTACTTC CASDRTSGMSYEQYF TRBV28 15 TRBD2 . TRBJ2-7
TGTGCCAGCAGCCAACGACTAGCGGAACAAGAGACCCAGTACTTC CASSQRLAEQETQYF TRBV14 15 TRBD2 once TRBJ2-5
TGTGCCAGCAGCTTAACCGGGGCGGGGGGCCTAATAATGAAGCAGTTCTTC CASSLTGAGGLIMKQFF TRBV7-2 17 TRBD2 . TRBJ2-1
TGCGCCAGCAGCATAGGACAGGGGGCTTACGAGCAGTACTTC CASSIGQGAYEQYF TRBV5-1 14 TRBD1 . TRBJ2-7